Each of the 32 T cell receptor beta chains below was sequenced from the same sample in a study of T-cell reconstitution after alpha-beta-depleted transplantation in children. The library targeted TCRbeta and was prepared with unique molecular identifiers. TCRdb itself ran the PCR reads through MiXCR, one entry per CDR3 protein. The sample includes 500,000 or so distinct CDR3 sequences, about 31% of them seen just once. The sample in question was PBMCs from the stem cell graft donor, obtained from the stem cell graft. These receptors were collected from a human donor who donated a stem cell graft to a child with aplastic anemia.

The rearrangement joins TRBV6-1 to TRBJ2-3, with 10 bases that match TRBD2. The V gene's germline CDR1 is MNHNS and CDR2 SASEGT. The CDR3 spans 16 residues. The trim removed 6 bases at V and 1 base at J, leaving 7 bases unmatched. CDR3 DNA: TGTGCCAGCAGCCTCGGACTAGCGGTGGGCACAGATACGCAGTATTTT. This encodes CASSLGLAVGTDTQYF.

The CDR3 protein is CASSFPKAGGPTNEQFF. CDR3 in DNA: TGTGCCAGCAGTTTCCCTAAGGCGGGAGGGCCGACCAATGAGCAGTTCTTC. The chain uses TRBV28 and TRBJ2-1; 9 nucleotides line up with TRBD2. Germline loops: CDR1 MDHEN, CDR2 SYDVKM. The V and J ends lost 3 bases and 6 bases, in that order; junction bases with no gene match: 12. The CDR3 consists of 17 residues.

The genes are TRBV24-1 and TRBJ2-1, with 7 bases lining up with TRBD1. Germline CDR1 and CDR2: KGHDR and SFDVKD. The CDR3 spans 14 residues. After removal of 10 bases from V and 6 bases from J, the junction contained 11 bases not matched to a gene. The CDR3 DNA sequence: TGTGCCACAACCACAGGGGCCCAGTCCAATGAGCAGTTCTTC. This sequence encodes CATTTGAQSNEQFF.

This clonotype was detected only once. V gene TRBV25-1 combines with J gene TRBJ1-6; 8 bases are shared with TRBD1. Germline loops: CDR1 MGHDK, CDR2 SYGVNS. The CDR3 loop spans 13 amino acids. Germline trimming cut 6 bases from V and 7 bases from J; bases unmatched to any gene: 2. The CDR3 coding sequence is TGTGCCAGCAGGGGACAGGCGAATTCACCCCTCCACTTT. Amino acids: CASRGQANSPLHF.

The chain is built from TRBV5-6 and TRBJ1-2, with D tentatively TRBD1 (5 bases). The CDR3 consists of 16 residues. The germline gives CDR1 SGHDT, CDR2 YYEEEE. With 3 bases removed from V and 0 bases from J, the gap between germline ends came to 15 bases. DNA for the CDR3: TGTGCCAGCAGCTCGGCCCTGAGACAGCCTAACTATGGCTACACCTTC. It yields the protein CASSSALRQPNYGYTF.

The CDR3: CSVLIRTGNYGYTF. CDR3 bases: TGCAGCGTACTAATAAGGACTGGAAACTATGGCTACACCTTC. This chain links TRBV29-1 with TRBJ1-2; D is unresolved. The CDR3 extends over 14 amino acids. Germline assignment: CDR1 SQVTM and CDR2 ANQGSEA. Trimming cost V 6 bases and J 2 bases, with 16 bases left between them.

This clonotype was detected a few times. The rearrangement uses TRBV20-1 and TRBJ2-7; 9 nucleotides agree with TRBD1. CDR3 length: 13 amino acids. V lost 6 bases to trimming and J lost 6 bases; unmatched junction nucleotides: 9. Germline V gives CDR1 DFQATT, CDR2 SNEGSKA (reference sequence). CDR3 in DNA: TGCAGTGCCCCGCTAGGACAGGGGCCCGAGCAGTACTTC. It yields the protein CSAPLGQGPEQYF.

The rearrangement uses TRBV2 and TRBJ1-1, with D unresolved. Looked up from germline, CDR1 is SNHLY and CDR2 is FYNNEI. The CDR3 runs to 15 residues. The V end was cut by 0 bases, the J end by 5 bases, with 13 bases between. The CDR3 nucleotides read TGTGCCAGCAGTGAAGCAATGGGAGGGCGGACTGAAGCTTTCTTT. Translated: CASSEAMGGRTEAFF.

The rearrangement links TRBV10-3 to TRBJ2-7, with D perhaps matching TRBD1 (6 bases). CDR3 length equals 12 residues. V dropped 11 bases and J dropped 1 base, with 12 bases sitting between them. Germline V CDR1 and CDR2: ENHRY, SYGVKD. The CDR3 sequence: CAVQGISYEQYF. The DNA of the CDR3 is TGTGCCGTCCAGGGGATTTCCTACGAGCAGTACTTC.

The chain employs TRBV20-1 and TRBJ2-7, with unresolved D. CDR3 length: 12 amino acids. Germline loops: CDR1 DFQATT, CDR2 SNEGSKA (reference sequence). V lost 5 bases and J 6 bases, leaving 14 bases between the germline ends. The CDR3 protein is CSARYRAGEQYF. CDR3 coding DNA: TGCAGTGCTCGGTATCGGGCTGGCGAGCAGTACTTC.

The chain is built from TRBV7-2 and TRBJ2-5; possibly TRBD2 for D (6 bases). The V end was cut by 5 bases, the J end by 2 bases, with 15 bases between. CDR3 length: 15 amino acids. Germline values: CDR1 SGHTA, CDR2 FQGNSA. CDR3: CASSPGVAHQETQYF. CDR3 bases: TGTGCCAGCAGCCCGGGAGTAGCGCATCAAGAGACCCAGTACTTC.

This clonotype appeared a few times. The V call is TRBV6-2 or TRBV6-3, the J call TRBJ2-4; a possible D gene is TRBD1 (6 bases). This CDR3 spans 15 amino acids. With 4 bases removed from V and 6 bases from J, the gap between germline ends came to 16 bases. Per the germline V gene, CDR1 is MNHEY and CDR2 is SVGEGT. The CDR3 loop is CASSSPRTVINIQYF. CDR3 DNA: TGTGCCAGCAGTTCTCCTAGGACAGTAATAAACATTCAGTACTTC.

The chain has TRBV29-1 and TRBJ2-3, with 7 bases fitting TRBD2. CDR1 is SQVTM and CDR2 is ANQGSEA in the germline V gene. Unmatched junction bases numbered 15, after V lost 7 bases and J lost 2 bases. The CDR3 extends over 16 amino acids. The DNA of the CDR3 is TGCAGCGCCCGTCGAAATAGCGGGTTCCACACAGATACGCAGTATTTT. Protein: CSARRNSGFHTDTQYF.

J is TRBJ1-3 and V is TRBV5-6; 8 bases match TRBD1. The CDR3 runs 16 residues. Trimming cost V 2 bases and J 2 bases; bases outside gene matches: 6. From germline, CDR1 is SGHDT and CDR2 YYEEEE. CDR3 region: CASSFQGAMTGNTIYF. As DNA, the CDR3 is TGTGCCAGCAGCTTTCAGGGGGCGATGACTGGAAACACCATATATTTT.

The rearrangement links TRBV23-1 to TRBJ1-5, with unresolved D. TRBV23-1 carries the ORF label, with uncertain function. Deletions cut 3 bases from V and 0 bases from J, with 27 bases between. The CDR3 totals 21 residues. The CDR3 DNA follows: TGCGCCAGCAGTCAGTCAGCGCCCCGGAGGTGTCCCTACCTTAGCAATCAGCCCCAGCATTTT. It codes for CASSQSAPRRCPYLSNQPQHF.

The CDR3 sequence is CASSHPTANTGELFF. The CDR3 bases are TGTGCCAGCAGTCACCCGACAGCGAACACCGGGGAGCTGTTTTTT. The chain is built from TRBV6-5 and TRBJ2-2; a possible D gene is TRBD1 (5 bases). Germline V gene sequence: CDR1 MNHEY, CDR2 SVGAGI. This CDR3 is 15 amino acids long. Trimming removed 5 bases from V and 0 bases from J, with 10 bases in between.

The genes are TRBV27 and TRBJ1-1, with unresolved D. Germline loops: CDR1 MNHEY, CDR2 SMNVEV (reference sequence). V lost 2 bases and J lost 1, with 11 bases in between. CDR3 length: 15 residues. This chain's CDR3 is CASSLGMTGNTEAFF. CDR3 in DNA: TGTGCCAGCAGTTTAGGGATGACTGGGAACACTGAAGCTTTCTTT.

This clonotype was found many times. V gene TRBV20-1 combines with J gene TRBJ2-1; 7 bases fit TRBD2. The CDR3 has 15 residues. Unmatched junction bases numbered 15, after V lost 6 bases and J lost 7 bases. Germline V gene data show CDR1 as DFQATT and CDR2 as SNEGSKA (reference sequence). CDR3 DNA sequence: TGCAGTGCCACTTTCTCTAGCGGATTTAAGAATGAGCAGTTCTTC. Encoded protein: CSATFSSGFKNEQFF.

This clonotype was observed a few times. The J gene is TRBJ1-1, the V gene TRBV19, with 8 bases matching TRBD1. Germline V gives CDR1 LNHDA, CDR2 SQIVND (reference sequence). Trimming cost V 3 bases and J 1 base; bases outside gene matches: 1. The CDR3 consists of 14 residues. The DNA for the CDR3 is TGTGCCAGTAGTATTGACAGGGGGAACACTGAAGCTTTCTTT. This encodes CASSIDRGNTEAFF.

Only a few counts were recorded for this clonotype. The CDR3 DNA sequence: TGTGCCAGCAGCTTTGCGGGAGGGCTTGTCAATGAGCAGTTCTTC. Residues: CASSFAGGLVNEQFF. The chain is built from TRBV5-5 and TRBJ2-1; 9 bases are a match to TRBD2. The CDR3 is 15 amino acids. Germline V gives CDR1 SGHKS, CDR2 YYEKEE (reference sequence). V was clipped by 2 bases and J by 6 bases; unmatched bases: 6.

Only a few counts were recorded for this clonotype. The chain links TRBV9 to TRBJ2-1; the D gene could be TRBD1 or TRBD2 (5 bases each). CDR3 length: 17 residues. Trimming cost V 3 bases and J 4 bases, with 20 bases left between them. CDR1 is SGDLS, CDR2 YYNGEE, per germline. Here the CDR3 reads CASSAAREPREYNEQFF. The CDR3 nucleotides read TGTGCCAGCAGCGCCGCTAGGGAGCCCAGGGAATACAATGAGCAGTTCTTC.

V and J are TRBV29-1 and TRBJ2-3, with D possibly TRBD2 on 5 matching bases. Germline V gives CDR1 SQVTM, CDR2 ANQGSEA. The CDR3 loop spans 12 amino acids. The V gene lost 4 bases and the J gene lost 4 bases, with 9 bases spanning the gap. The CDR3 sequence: CSVVRGPDTQYF. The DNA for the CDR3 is TGCAGCGTTGTGCGAGGGCCAGATACGCAGTATTTT.

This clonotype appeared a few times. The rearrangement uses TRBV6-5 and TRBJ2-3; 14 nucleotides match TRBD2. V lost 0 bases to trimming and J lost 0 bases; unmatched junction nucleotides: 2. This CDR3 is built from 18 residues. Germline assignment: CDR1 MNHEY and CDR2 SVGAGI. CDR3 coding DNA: TGTGCCAGCAGTTACTCGACTAGCGGGAGGGACAGCACAGATACGCAGTATTTT. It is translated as CASSYSTSGRDSTDTQYF.

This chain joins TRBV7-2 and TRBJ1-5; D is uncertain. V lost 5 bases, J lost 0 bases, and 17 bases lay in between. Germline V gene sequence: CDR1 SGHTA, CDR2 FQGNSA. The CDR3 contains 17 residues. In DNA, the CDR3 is TGTGCCAGCAGCCCTAGGTTCGTACGAGATAGCAATCAGCCCCAGCATTTT. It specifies CASSPRFVRDSNQPQHF.

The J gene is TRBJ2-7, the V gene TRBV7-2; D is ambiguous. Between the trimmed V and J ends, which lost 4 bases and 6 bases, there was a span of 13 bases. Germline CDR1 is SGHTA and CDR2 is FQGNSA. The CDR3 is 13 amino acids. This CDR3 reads CASSYEGYTEQYF. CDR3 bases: TGTGCCAGCAGCTACGAAGGGTACACCGAGCAGTACTTC.

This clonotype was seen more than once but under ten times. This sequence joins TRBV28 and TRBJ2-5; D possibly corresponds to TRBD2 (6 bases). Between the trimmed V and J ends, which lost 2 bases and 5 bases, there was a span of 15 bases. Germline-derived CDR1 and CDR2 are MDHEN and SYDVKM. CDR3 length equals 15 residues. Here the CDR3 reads CASSLAREGYETQYF. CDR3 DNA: TGTGCCAGCAGTTTAGCGCGGGAAGGGTATGAGACCCAGTACTTC.

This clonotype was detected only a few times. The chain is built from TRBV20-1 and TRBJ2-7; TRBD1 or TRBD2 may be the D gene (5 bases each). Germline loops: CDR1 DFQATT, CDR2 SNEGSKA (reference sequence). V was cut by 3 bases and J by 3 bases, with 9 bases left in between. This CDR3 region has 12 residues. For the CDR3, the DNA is TGCAGTGCTAGTGGGACCGTCTACGAGCAGTACTTC. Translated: CSASGTVYEQYF.

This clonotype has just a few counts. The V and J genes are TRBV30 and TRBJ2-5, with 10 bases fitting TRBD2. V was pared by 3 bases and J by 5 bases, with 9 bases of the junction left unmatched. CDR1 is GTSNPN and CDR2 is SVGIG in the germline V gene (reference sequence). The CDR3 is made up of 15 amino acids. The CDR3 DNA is TGTGCCTGGAGCCTTAGGCTAGCGGGAGCTGAGACCCAGTACTTC. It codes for CAWSLRLAGAETQYF.

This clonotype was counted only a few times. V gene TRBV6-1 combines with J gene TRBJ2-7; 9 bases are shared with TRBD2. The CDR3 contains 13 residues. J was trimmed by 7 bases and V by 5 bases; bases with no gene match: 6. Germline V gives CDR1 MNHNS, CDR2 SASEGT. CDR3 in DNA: TGTGCCAGCAGTCCCCACAGCGGGGGGGAGCAGTACTTC. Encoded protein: CASSPHSGGEQYF.

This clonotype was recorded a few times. CDR3: CSAKWGETQYF. CDR3 coding DNA: TGCAGTGCTAAGTGGGGAGAGACCCAGTACTTC. The V call is TRBV20-1, the J call TRBJ2-5; D gene uncertain. V gave up 4 bases and J gave up 4 bases, with 7 bases separating them. CDR3 size: 11 residues. From germline, CDR1 is DFQATT and CDR2 SNEGSKA (reference sequence).

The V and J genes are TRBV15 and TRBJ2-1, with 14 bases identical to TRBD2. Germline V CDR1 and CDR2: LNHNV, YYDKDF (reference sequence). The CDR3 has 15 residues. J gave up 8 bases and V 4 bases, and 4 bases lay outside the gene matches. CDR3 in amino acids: CATSMGTSGSHEQFF. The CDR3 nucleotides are TGTGCCACCAGCATGGGGACTAGCGGGAGTCATGAGCAGTTCTTC.

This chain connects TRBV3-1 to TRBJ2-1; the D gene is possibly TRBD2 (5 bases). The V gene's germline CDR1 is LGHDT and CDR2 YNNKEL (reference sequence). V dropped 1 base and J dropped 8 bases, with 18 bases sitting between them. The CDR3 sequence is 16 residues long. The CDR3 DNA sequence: TGTGCCAGCAGCCAAGTTTTCGGACGGGATAAGGATGAGCAGTTCTTC. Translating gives CASSQVFGRDKDEQFF.